The sequence of this T cell receptor beta chain was determined in a study of CDR3 diversity in severe acne. Each CDR3 protein gets one entry after TCRdb re-called the PCR reads with MiXCR. Here the sample spans roughly 93,000 distinct CDR3 sequences, roughly 49% being singletons. Germline trimming cut 4 bases from V and 6 bases from J; bases unmatched to any gene: 7. The CDR3 consists of 15 residues. Germline assignment: CDR1 SGDLS and CDR2 YYNGEE. The sample was blood. The sequence was obtained from a male donor with severe acne vulgaris. The gene calls are TRBV9 and TRBJ1-6; TRBD1 aligns across 7 bases. CDR3: CASSRRQGANSPLHF. The CDR3 DNA sequence: TGTGCCAGCAGCCGTCGACAGGGAGCTAATTCACCCCTCCACTTT.